This TCR beta chain was recovered during a study of T cells in Graves' hyperthyroidism and ophthalmopathy. Study as a whole: Peripheral blood was acquired at first diagnosis, ahead of any therapy whatsoever. General study points: Blood shared most expanded thyroid clonotypes above 0.001. The model identified upcoming ophthalmopathy a median approximately 6.5 months ahead of onset.

The CDR3 runs 15 residues. Germline CDR1 reads SGHNT; CDR2 reads YENEEA. The J segment lost 5 bases and the V segment lost 10 bases, leaving 16 bases of the junction unmatched. Ten or more counts support this clonotype. Its antigen is currently unknown. It was RNA transcripts that yielded the amplified TCR beta CDR3 regions. Using the HTBI primer set, a first-round RT-PCR was run on the TCR CDR3. From the multiplex PCR reads, TCRdb called clonotypes with MiXCR, one entry per CDR3 protein. The table has 400,000 or so distinct CDR3 sequences, about 14% seen once. Disease duration was under 3 months in the ophthalmopathy patients, who also had a Clinical Activity Score of at least 3 and a NOSPECS grade of at least 4.

The sequence came from a woman under 40 with Graves' ophthalmopathy. The sample consisted of blood. The rearrangement uses TRBV11-3 and TRBJ2-5; TRBD2 matches 7 bases. The CDR3 DNA follows: TGTGCCACCGCACAAAGACCGGGGCGGGAGGAGACCCAGTACTTC. This gives the protein CATAQRPGREETQYF. Complete variable domain (other parts from reference TRBV11-3 and TRBJ2-5): EAGVVQSPRYKIIEKKQPVAFWCNPISGHNTLYWYLQNLGQGPELLIRYENEEAVDDSQLPKDRFSAERLKGVDSTLKIQPAELGDSAVYLCATAQRPGREETQYFGPGTRLLVL.